This T cell receptor (beta chain) stems from a study of identical twins. Findings and limits, study-wide: Excess low generation probability was seen in twin-shared out-of-frame alpha sequences. Memory repertoires lacked the insertion deficit that abundant cord blood beta clonotypes showed. Researchers caution that invariant MAIT and iNKT cells could partly confound zero-insertion analyses.

This clonotype has more than one count but fewer than ten. Its antigen is not identified. The cDNA had a unique molecular identifier and a template-switch universal primer site. TCRdb fed the 5' RACE reads into MiXCR, producing one record per CDR3 protein. The sample lists approximately 410,000 distinct CDR3 sequences, roughly 18% occurring once. Trimming took 4 bases from V and 2 from J; bases not matched to a gene: 3. In germline, CDR1 is DFQATT, CDR2 SNEGSKA (reference sequence). The CDR3 is 14 amino acids. This chain links TRBV20-1 with TRBJ2-7, with 12 positions matching TRBD2. The sequence derives from a man between 45 and 60 years old in good health. The sequencing input was naive T cells sorted from blood. The CDR3 coding sequence is TGCAGTGCTACCCGACTAGCGGGAGCCTACGAGCAGTACTTC. Translated: CSATRLAGAYEQYF.